In its sample, the clone carrying this T cell receptor (beta chain) was seen a few times. The antigen is unknown. Unexposed donor CD4+ T cells date from about 2011-2018, before the COVID-19 pandemic. The cells were cultured for approximately 10 days before CD4+ T cells were isolated. Cells permitting, SARS-CoV-2 S/N and four cold-coronavirus spikes were tested on unexposed-donor CD4+ T cells. This sample was taken from a study of CD4 T cells in relation to SARS-CoV-2 and coronaviruses. Study-wide context: The restricting HLA molecule for shared crossreactive spike epitopes was mapped.

CDR3 length equals 15 residues. V dropped 4 bases and J dropped 2; count of bases not matched to a gene: 7. Germline CDR1 and CDR2: MNHNY and SVGAGI (reference sequence). Findings of the study overall: No crossreactivity against non-spike viral proteins was tested here.

The method was immunoSEQ multiplex PCR; TCRdb's version includes in-frame clones alone and lacks a portion of them. The table shows about 23,000 clones, with approximately 80% occurring only once. V is TRBV6-6 and J is TRBJ2-7, with TRBD1 matching over 8 bases. The TCR was taken from a human donor in good health. Sequencing was carried out using CD4+ T cells from PBMCs, cultured in vitro. The CDR3 loop reads CASSSKGQETYEQYF. In nucleotides, the CDR3 is TGTGCCAGCAGTTCTAAGGGACAGGAGACCTACGAGCAGTACTTC.